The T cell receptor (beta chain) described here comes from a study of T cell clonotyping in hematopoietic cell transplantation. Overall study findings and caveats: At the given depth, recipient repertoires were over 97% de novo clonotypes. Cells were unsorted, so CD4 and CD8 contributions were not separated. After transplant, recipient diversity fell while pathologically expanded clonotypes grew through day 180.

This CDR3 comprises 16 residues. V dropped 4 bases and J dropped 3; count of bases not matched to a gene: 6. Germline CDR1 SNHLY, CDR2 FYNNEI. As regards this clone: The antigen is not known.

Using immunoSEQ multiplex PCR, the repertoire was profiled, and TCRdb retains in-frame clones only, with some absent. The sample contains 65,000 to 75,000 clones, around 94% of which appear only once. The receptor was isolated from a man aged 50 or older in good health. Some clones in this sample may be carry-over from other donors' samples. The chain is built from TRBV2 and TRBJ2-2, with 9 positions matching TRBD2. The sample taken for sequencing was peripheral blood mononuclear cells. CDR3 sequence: CASSASSGVYTGELFF. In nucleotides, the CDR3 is TGTGCCAGCAGTGCATCTAGCGGGGTATACACCGGGGAGCTGTTTTTT.